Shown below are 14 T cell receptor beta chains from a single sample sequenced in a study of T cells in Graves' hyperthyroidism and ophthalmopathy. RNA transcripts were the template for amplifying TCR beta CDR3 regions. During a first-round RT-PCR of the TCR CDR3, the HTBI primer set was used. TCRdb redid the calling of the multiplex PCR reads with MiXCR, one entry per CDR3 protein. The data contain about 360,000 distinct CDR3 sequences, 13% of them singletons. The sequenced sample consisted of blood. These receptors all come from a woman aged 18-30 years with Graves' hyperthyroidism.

CDR3 sequence reads: CASSPRGVSVGRTQYF. In DNA, the CDR3 is TGTGCCAGCAGCCCTAGGGGGGTCTCGGTAGGGCGGACGCAGTATTTT. The chain has TRBV6-2 or TRBV6-3 and TRBJ2-3; D possibly uses TRBD1 or TRBD2 (6 bases each). This CDR3 spans 16 amino acids. Trimming removed 6 bases from V and 9 bases from J, with 25 bases in between. Germline V CDR1 and CDR2: MNHEY, SVGEGT.

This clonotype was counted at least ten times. CDR3 in DNA: TGTGCCACCAGTGATTCCTGGGAGGGGACCCAGTACTTC. Translating it yields CATSDSWEGTQYF. The chain uses TRBV24-1 and TRBJ2-5, with 7 bases lining up with TRBD2. Germline V lookup: CDR1 KGHDR, CDR2 SFDVKD. The CDR3 loop spans 13 amino acids. The trim removed 2 bases at V and 7 bases at J, leaving 3 bases unmatched.

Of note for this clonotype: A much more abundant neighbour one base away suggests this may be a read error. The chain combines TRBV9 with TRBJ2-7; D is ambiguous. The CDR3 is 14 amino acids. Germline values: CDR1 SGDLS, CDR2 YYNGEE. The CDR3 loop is CASGVVADPYEQYF. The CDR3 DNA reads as TGTGCCAGCGGCGTAGTTGCGGACCCCTACGAGCAGTACTTC.

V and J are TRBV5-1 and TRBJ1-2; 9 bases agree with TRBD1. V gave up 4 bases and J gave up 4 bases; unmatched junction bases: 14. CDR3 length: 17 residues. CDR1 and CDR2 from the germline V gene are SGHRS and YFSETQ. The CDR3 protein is CASSRTGQGPLGYGYTF. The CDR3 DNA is TGCGCCAGCAGCCGAACGGGACAGGGACCCCTGGGCTATGGCTACACCTTC.

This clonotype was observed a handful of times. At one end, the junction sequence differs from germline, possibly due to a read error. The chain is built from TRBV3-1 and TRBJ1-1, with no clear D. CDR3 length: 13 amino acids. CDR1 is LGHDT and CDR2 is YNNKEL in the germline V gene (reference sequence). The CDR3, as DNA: TGTGCCACCAGCCAAGGTGGAATTTCTGAAGCTTTCTTT. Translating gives CATSQGGISEAFF.

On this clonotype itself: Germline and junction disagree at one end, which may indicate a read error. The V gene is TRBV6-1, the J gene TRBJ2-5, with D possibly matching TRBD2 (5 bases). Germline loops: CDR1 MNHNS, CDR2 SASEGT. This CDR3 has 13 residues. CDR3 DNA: TGTACCAGCAGTGAAGACTACTCCCGGGCCCAGTACTTC. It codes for CTSSEDYSRAQYF.

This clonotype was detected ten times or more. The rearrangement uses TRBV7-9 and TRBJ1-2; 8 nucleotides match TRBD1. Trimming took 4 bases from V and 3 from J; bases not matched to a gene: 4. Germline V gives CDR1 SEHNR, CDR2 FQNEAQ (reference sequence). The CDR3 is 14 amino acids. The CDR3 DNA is TGTGCCAGCAGCTCGGGACAGGATTACTATGGCTACACCTTC. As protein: CASSSGQDYYGYTF. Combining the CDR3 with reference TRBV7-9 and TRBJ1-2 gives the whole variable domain DTGVSQNPRHKITKRGQNVTFRCDPISEHNRLYWYRQTLGQGPEFLTYFQNEAQLEKSRLLSDRFSAERPKGSFSTLEIQRTEQGDSAMYLCASSSGQDYYGYTFGSGTRLTVV.

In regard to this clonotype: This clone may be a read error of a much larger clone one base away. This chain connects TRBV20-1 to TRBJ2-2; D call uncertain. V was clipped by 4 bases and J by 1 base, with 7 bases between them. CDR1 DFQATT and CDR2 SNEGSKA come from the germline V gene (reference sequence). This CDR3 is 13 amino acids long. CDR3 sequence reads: CSANHGNTGELFF. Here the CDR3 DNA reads TGCAGTGCTAATCATGGGAACACCGGGGAGCTGTTTTTT.

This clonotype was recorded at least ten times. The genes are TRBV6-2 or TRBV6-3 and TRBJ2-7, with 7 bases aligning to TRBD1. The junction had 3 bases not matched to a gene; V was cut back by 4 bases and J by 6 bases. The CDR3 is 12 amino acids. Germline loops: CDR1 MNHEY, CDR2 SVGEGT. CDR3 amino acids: CASSLQGTEQYF. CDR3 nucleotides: TGTGCCAGCAGTTTACAGGGGACCGAGCAGTACTTC.

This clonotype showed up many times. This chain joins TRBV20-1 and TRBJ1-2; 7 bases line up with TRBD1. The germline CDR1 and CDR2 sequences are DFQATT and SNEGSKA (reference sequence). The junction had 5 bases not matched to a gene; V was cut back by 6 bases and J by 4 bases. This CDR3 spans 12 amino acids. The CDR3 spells CSAPGQVYGYTF. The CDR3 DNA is TGCAGTGCCCCAGGACAGGTCTATGGCTACACCTTC.

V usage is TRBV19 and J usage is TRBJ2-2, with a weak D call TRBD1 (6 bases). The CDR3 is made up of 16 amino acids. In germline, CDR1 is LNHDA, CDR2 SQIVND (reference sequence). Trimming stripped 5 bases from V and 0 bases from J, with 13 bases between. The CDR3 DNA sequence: TGTGCCAGTAGTGCGAGACAGGCGCCGAACACCGGGGAGCTGTTTTTT. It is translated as CASSARQAPNTGELFF.

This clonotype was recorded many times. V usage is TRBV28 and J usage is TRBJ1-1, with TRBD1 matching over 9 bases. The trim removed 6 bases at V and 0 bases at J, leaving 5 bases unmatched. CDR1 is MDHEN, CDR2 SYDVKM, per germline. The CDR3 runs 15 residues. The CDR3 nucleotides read TGTGCCAGCAGCTCCTACAGGGGGCTGAACACTGAAGCTTTCTTT. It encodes CASSSYRGLNTEAFF. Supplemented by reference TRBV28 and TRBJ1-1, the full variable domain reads DVKVTQSSRYLVKRTGEKVFLECVQDMDHENMFWYRQDPGLGLRLIYFSYDVKMKEKGDIPEGYSVSREKKERFSLILESASTNQTSMYLCASSSYRGLNTEAFFGQGTRLTVV.

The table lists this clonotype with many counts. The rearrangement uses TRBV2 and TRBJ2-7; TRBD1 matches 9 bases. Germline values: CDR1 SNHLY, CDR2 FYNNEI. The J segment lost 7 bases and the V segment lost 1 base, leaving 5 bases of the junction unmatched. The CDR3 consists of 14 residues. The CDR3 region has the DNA TGTGCCAGCAGTGAAGAACAGGGGGCGGGTGAGCAGTACTTC. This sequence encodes CASSEEQGAGEQYF.

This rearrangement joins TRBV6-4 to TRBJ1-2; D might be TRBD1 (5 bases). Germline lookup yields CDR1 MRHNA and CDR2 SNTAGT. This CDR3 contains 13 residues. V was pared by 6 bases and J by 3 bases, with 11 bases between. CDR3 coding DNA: TGTGCCAGCAGAAGGGACGGATACTATGGCTACACCTTC. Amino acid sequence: CASRRDGYYGYTF.